This is a list of T cell receptor beta chains from one sample in a study of T cell responses to AZD1222 COVID-19 vaccine. The table came from immunoSEQ multiplex PCR; TCRdb's copy has only in-frame clones and leaves some out. The sample has about 96,000 clones; roughly nine tenths are singletons. Sequences were derived from peripheral blood, sampled on day 0 of AZD1222 vaccination. These receptors all come from an adult in good health. CDR3s include the opening cysteine and the closing phenylalanine or tryptophan. The D gene is left open where the match is weak. The size of a clone is reported for some rows only, either as once, few or many, or as a class for expanded clones.

d_call clone_size j_call v_call cdr3_aa cdr3_nt
- - TRBJ2-7 TRBV12-3/TRBV12-4 CASSFGVTYEQYF TGTGCCAGCAGTTTCGGGGTCACCTACGAGCAGTACTTC
- - TRBJ1-5 TRBV5-6 CASSLGGAGSNQPQHF TGTGCCAGCAGCTTGGGAGGGGCAGGGAGCAATCAGCCCCAGCATTTT
TRBD1 - TRBJ2-7 TRBV6-1 CASSAPGQGASYEQYF TGTGCCAGCAGTGCACCCGGGCAGGGGGCTTCCTACGAGCAGTACTTC
- - TRBJ2-4 TRBV10-3 CAISESETGKNIQYF TGTGCCATCAGTGAGTCGGAAACCGGTAAAAACATTCAGTACTTC
- - TRBJ1-1 TRBV7-2 CASSLVLSLGTEAFF TGTGCCAGCAGCTTGGTCCTGAGCTTGGGCACTGAAGCTTTCTTT
TRBD1 once TRBJ1-1 TRBV5-6 CASSRDRWVAFF TGTGCCAGCAGCAGGGACAGGTGGGTAGCTTTCTTT
TRBD2 - TRBJ2-1 TRBV28 CASRASGRDNEQFF TGTGCCAGCAGGGCCAGCGGGAGGGATAATGAGCAGTTCTTC
- - TRBJ2-7 TRBV18 CASSPRQSSYEQYF TGTGCCAGCTCACCGAGACAGAGCTCCTACGAGCAGTACTTC
- - TRBJ1-3 TRBV5-1 CASSGDARSSGNTIYF TGCGCCAGCAGCGGGGACGCCCGGAGCTCTGGAAACACCATATATTTT
- - TRBJ1-5 TRBV5-1 CASSLEGGNQPQHF TGCGCCAGCAGCTTGGAAGGGGGCAATCAGCCCCAGCATTTT
- - TRBJ1-2 TRBV27 CASSLSGRGQRGYTF TGTGCCAGCAGTTTATCGGGGCGTGGACAGCGAGGCTACACCTTC
- few TRBJ2-6 TRBV18 CASSVDSGANVLTF TGTGCCAGCTCAGTTGACTCTGGGGCCAACGTCCTGACTTTC
TRBD1 - TRBJ1-2 TRBV6-2/TRBV6-3 CASSPTQGAHGYTF TGTGCCAGCAGTCCGACACAGGGGGCCCATGGCTACACCTTC
- once TRBJ1-2 TRBV28 CASTLRGSANYGYTF TGTGCCAGCACCCTTCGGGGATCGGCTAACTATGGCTACACCTTC
TRBD1 - TRBJ1-5 TRBV6-2/TRBV6-3 CASSTGEGNQPQHF TGTGCCAGCAGCACAGGGGAAGGCAATCAGCCCCAGCATTTT
- - TRBJ2-3 TRBV27 CASSQGRMRDTQYF TGTGCCAGCAGCCAAGGACGGATGAGAGATACGCAGTATTTT
- - TRBJ2-7 TRBV4-3 CASSYSGSHEQYF TGCGCCAGCAGCTACTCCGGGAGCCACGAGCAGTACTTC
- - TRBJ1-3 TRBV5-3 CARSSPPSSGNTIYF TGTGCCAGAAGCTCGCCCCCCAGCTCTGGAAACACCATATATTTT
TRBD2 - TRBJ2-3 TRBV15 CATSPQDRLAGSQDTQYF TGTGCCACCAGCCCCCAAGACCGACTAGCGGGAAGTCAGGATACGCAGTATTTT
- - TRBJ2-5 TRBV21-1 CAAAAEGQYQETQYF TGTGCCGCGGCCGCCGAGGGGCAGTACCAAGAGACCCAGTACTTC
- medium-sized TRBJ1-2 TRBV13 CASRRNPAYGYTF TGTGCCAGCAGGCGGAATCCAGCCTATGGCTACACCTTC
TRBD1 few TRBJ1-2 TRBV27 CASSLLDRGWGYTF TGTGCCAGCAGTTTGTTAGACAGGGGATGGGGCTACACCTTC
TRBD2 - TRBJ2-7 TRBV19 CASSKRTSGTYEQYF TGTGCCAGTAGTAAAAGGACTAGCGGGACCTACGAGCAGTACTTC
- - TRBJ1-4 TRBV9 CASSVRGWGLNEKLFF TGTGCCAGCAGCGTTAGGGGATGGGGGTTAAATGAAAAACTGTTTTTT
- - TRBJ1-5 TRBV27 CASRKTGGNQPQHF TGTGCCAGCAGAAAGACAGGCGGCAATCAGCCCCAGCATTTT
- - TRBJ2-2 TRBV7-2 CASRIQGNTGELFF TGTGCCAGCAGGATACAGGGAAACACCGGGGAGCTGTTTTTT
- - TRBJ1-1 TRBV7-9 CASSFGLDTEAFF TGTGCCAGCAGCTTCGGATTGGACACTGAAGCTTTCTTT
- - TRBJ2-1 TRBV6-2/TRBV6-3 CASSYLAQGFPVSYNEQFF TGTGCCAGCAGTTACTTGGCCCAGGGGTTTCCCGTCTCCTACAATGAGCAGTTCTTC
- - TRBJ2-3 TRBV7-8 CASSLVPVGGGTDTQYF TGTGCCAGCAGCTTAGTCCCCGTCGGAGGGGGCACAGATACGCAGTATTTT
TRBD1 - TRBJ2-7 TRBV6-2/TRBV6-3 CASSPRTGGSHYEQYF TGTGCCAGCAGCCCCCGGACAGGGGGCAGTCACTACGAGCAGTACTTC
TRBD1 - TRBJ1-2 TRBV18 CASSPLGQGAPGYTF TGTGCCAGCTCACCACTAGGACAGGGGGCGCCTGGCTACACCTTC
TRBD2 - TRBJ2-5 TRBV5-4 CASSPRGLAGGETQYF TGTGCCAGCAGCCCCAGGGGACTAGCGGGAGGTGAGACCCAGTACTTC
TRBD1 - TRBJ2-3 TRBV9 CASSASQGADTQYF TGTGCCAGCAGCGCCTCCCAGGGGGCAGATACGCAGTATTTT
TRBD2 - TRBJ2-7 TRBV13 CASSLGKREGTYEQYF TGTGCCAGCAGCTTAGGAAAGCGGGAGGGGACCTACGAGCAGTACTTC
- - TRBJ1-2 TRBV29-1 CSVGGNSPGYGYTF TGCAGCGTTGGGGGAAATTCCCCGGGTTATGGCTACACCTTC
TRBD2 - TRBJ2-5 TRBV19 CASSKGLAEETQYF TGTGCCAGTAGTAAGGGACTAGCGGAAGAGACCCAGTACTTC
- - TRBJ2-7 TRBV7-8 CASSSSGGRDEQYF TGTGCCAGCAGTTCTAGTGGGGGTCGCGACGAGCAGTACTTC
- - TRBJ2-1 TRBV6-5 CASSDGSSYNEQFF TGTGCCAGCAGCGACGGGAGCTCCTACAATGAGCAGTTCTTC
- - TRBJ2-7 TRBV19 CASSIWGTYEQYF TGTGCCAGTAGTATCTGGGGCACCTACGAGCAGTACTTC
TRBD2 - TRBJ2-1 TRBV28 CASSQLSGSVYNEQFF TGTGCCAGCAGTCAACTTAGCGGGAGTGTCTACAATGAGCAGTTCTTC
- - TRBJ2-6 TRBV3-1/TRBV3-2 CASSQFAVRSGANVLTF TGTGCCAGCAGCCAATTCGCGGTTCGGTCTGGGGCCAACGTCCTGACTTTC
TRBD1 - TRBJ1-5 TRBV3-1/TRBV3-2 CASSLFPRDRNQPQHF TGTGCCAGCAGCCTGTTCCCCCGGGACAGAAATCAGCCCCAGCATTTT
TRBD2 - TRBJ2-7 TRBV6-5 CASSLKLAGGGEQYF TGTGCCAGCAGTCTTAAACTAGCGGGAGGGGGCGAGCAGTACTTC
- - TRBJ2-3 TRBV29-1 CSVGPYPKGRISTDTQYF TGCAGCGTTGGCCCGTACCCTAAGGGGCGGATCAGCACAGATACGCAGTATTTT
TRBD1 - TRBJ2-3 TRBV4-3 CASSQGSGGFVDTQYF TGCGCCAGCAGCCAGGGTTCAGGGGGCTTTGTGGATACGCAGTATTTT
- - TRBJ1-6 TRBV11-2 CASSRDLGSPLHF TGTGCCAGCAGCCGGGATCTCGGGTCACCCCTCCACTTT
- - TRBJ2-7 TRBV7-3 CASSLRTGEQYF TGTGCCAGCAGCCTCCGGACGGGGGAGCAGTACTTC
- - TRBJ1-4 TRBV18 CASSPYGPDEKLFF TGTGCCAGCTCACCATACGGTCCAGACGAAAAACTGTTTTTT
TRBD1 - TRBJ2-5 TRBV5-1 CASSLAGGQETQYF TGCGCCAGCAGCTTAGCAGGGGGCCAAGAGACCCAGTACTTC
TRBD2 - TRBJ2-3 TRBV20-1 CSASISSGSTDTQYF TGCAGTGCTAGTATCTCTAGCGGTAGCACAGATACGCAGTATTTT
- - TRBJ1-3 TRBV10-3 CAISYGQGRPGNTIYF TGTGCCATCAGTTATGGCCAGGGGCGTCCTGGAAACACCATATATTTT
- few TRBJ2-7 TRBV19 CASSFGKTYEQYF TGTGCCAGTAGTTTCGGGAAAACCTACGAGCAGTACTTC
- - TRBJ1-4 TRBV29-1 CSVRRTNEKLFF TGCAGCGTTCGGAGAACTAATGAAAAACTGTTTTTT
TRBD2 - TRBJ2-7 TRBV6-5 CASRTSAEQYF TGTGCCAGCCGGACTAGCGCCGAGCAGTACTTC
TRBD1 - TRBJ2-7 TRBV28 CASSPGYRGSSYEQYF TGTGCCAGCAGTCCCGGATACAGGGGTAGCTCCTACGAGCAGTACTTC